These 15 T cell receptor beta chains share one sample of origin, sequenced in a study of CDR3 diversity in severe acne (dated by TCRdb to about 2019). Library preparation employed PCR. The instrument given in TCRdb is Illumina HiSeq 2000. Using fastp at Q25 and MiXCR, TCRdb reprocessed the public reads and kept productive beta chains. Each record represents a unique CDR3 protein, reported with the most common genes and DNA among its rows. In this sample the table shows more than 70,000 distinct CDR3 sequences, approximately 49% of which occur a single time. Approximately 10% of the sample comes from the top ten. The sample was blood. The source of these receptors is a male donor with severe acne vulgaris.

Turning to this clonotype: The CDR3 carries no conserved terminal phenylalanine or tryptophan, so it likely arises from a read error. Because the CDR3's place on the DNA is in doubt, the DNA is left out and the CDR3 is given as listed by TCRdb. The chain uses TRBV10-3 and TRBJ1-6; the listed D gene, TRBD1, was not tested against the DNA. The germline CDR1 and CDR2 sequences are ENHRY and SYGVKD. The CDR3 is 15 amino acids in total, end residues counted. The CDR3 loop reads CATHDLGGYNSPLQS.

The table lists this clonotype with many counts. The chain carries TRBV28 and TRBJ2-5, with D possibly matching TRBD1 (5 bases). Germline-derived CDR1 and CDR2 are MDHEN and SYDVKM. The germline V and J ends were trimmed by 7 bases and 5 bases, with 14 bases remaining between them. The CDR3 is made up of 13 amino acids. Written as DNA, the CDR3 is TGTGCCAGCACCCTAAGGGGCGAGGAGACCCAGTACTTC. Translating gives CASTLRGEETQYF.

In this sample, this clonotype is medium-sized. In DNA form, the CDR3 reads TGTGCCACCAGCAGAGACCGAGGGGAGCAGTACTTC. This sequence encodes CATSRDRGEQYF. V gene TRBV15 combines with J gene TRBJ2-7; maybe TRBD2 (5 bases). Trimming took 0 bases from V and 7 from J, leaving 7 bases between them. The V gene's germline CDR1 is LNHNV and CDR2 YYDKDF (reference sequence). The CDR3 spans 12 residues.

The V call is TRBV7-2, the J call TRBJ2-7; TRBD2 is a possible D gene (6 bases). There are 11 residues in the CDR3. Trimming took 6 bases from V and 3 from J, leaving 6 bases between them. CDR1 is SGHTA and CDR2 is FQGNSA in the germline V gene. CDR3 in DNA: TGTGCCAGCAGGGGAGGCTACGAGCAGTACTTC. It yields the protein CASRGGYEQYF.

This clonotype was recorded a few times. The chain carries TRBV6-2 or TRBV6-3 and TRBJ1-6; 8 bases map to TRBD1. Germline V gene data show CDR1 as MNHEY and CDR2 as SVGEGT. The V gene end was trimmed by 7 bases and the J gene end by 7 bases; junction bases not matched to a gene: 9. This CDR3 is built from 15 residues. The CDR3: CASNSQGARNSPLHF. CDR3 in DNA: TGTGCCAGCAACTCTCAGGGGGCGCGGAATTCACCCCTCCACTTT.

This clonotype has ten or more counts. The chain has TRBV18 and TRBJ1-1; D possibly corresponds to TRBD1 (6 bases). Germline lookup yields CDR1 KGHSH and CDR2 LQKENI. This CDR3 spans 15 amino acids. V dropped 0 bases and J dropped 11 bases, with 19 bases sitting between them. Here the CDR3 DNA reads TGTGCCAGCTCACCACCCACCGGGACAACACGTGAGGCTTTCTTT. Its translation: CASSPPTGTTREAFF.

This clonotype has just a few counts. The chain uses TRBV24-1 and TRBJ1-1, with D hard to call. The CDR3 is 12 amino acids. The germline V and J ends were trimmed by 4 bases and 2 bases, with 4 bases remaining between them. Germline V gives CDR1 KGHDR, CDR2 SFDVKD. In DNA, the CDR3 is TGTGCCACCAGTGACTACAACACTGAAGCTTTCTTT. Protein sequence: CATSDYNTEAFF.

The rearrangement uses TRBV20-1 and TRBJ2-6; possibly TRBD1 for D (5 bases). The CDR3 runs to 16 residues. In germline, CDR1 is DFQATT, CDR2 SNEGSKA (reference sequence). V was pared by 0 bases and J by 0 bases, with 9 bases between. Here the CDR3 DNA reads TGCAGTGCTAGAGAGGGGCCTAGCTCTGGGGCCAACGTCCTGACTTTC. Protein product: CSAREGPSSGANVLTF.

This clonotype was counted ten times or more. The CDR3 loop reads CASSLGTSGRALQETQYF. The DNA for the CDR3 is TGTGCCAGCAGCCTGGGGACTAGCGGGAGGGCACTTCAAGAGACCCAGTACTTC. J is TRBJ2-5 and V is TRBV7-8; 16 positions match TRBD2. The germline V gene has CDR1 SGHVS and CDR2 FQNEAQ. V lost 5 bases and J lost 2; bases outside the gene matches: 8. CDR3 size: 18 residues.

This clonotype was seen only a few times. This rearrangement joins TRBV25-1 to TRBJ1-4; possibly TRBD1 for D (5 bases). CDR3 length: 13 amino acids. V shed 7 bases and J shed 2 bases, with 8 bases lying between them. The germline CDR1 and CDR2 sequences are MGHDK and SYGVNS. The CDR3 region has the DNA TGTGCCAGCAACCGGGGGACTAATGAAAAACTGTTTTTT. Translating gives CASNRGTNEKLFF.

Concerning this clonotype: A single base separates this from a much larger clone, so it may be a read error. The CDR3 loop reads CSVRGVGRISYGYTF. CDR3 in DNA: TGCAGCGTGAGGGGGGTCGGACGGATCTCCTATGGCTACACCTTC. The J gene is TRBJ1-2, the V gene TRBV29-1; D perhaps matches TRBD1 (6 bases). V was clipped by 6 bases and J by 4 bases, with 21 bases between them. The CDR3 totals 15 residues. Germline V gene data show CDR1 as SQVTM and CDR2 as ANQGSEA.

The V and J genes are TRBV5-1 and TRBJ1-1; TRBD1 is a possible D gene (5 bases). The CDR3 runs 14 residues. Germline loops: CDR1 SGHRS, CDR2 YFSETQ. With 5 bases removed from V and 6 bases from J, the gap between germline ends came to 17 bases. The CDR3 region has the DNA TGCGCCAGCAGGGAGGGGACCTTCGGCGCTGAAGCTTTCTTT. Encoded protein: CASREGTFGAEAFF.

This clonotype was observed a single time. This rearrangement joins TRBV13 to TRBJ2-5; perhaps D is TRBD1 or TRBD2 (5 bases each). This CDR3 has 14 residues. The germline gives CDR1 PRHDT, CDR2 FYEKMQ (reference sequence). V lost 5 bases to trimming and J lost 1 base, with 11 bases between them. This chain's CDR3 is CASSPRDGQETQYF. The CDR3 DNA sequence: TGTGCCAGCAGCCCCCGGGACGGCCAAGAGACCCAGTACTTC.

As concerns this clonotype: This may arise from a read error, as a much more abundant clone is one base away. CDR3 sequence reads: CTSRPDGLTGELFF. The DNA for the CDR3 is TGTACCAGCAGACCCGACGGCCTCACCGGGGAGCTGTTTTTT. This chain joins TRBV9 and TRBJ2-2; no firm D call. The V gene's germline CDR1 is SGDLS and CDR2 YYNGEE. There are 14 residues in the CDR3.

Points on this clonotype: One end of the junction varies from germline; a read error may be responsible. The chain links TRBV7-7 to TRBJ2-5; 10 bases are a match to TRBD2. Per germline, CDR1 SSHAT and CDR2 FNYEAQ (reference sequence). This CDR3 has 16 residues. CDR3 sequence reads: CASSLAAVAGGETQYF. The CDR3 DNA follows: TGTGCTAGCAGCTTAGCGGCGGTAGCGGGAGGAGAGACCCAGTACTTC.